These 5 T cell receptor beta chains share one sample of origin, sequenced in a study of T-cell reconstitution after alpha-beta-depleted transplantation in children. Unique molecular identifiers were used to barcode this TCRbeta library. In TCRdb, the PCR reads were re-called with MiXCR into one record per CDR3 protein. Of 100,000 to 120,000 distinct CDR3 sequences detected, about 9.4% appear once; the ten largest clones hold about 8.8%. Sequences were derived from PBMCs from the stem cell graft donor, sampled from the stem cell graft. These TCRs come from a human donor who donated a stem cell graft to a child with acute lymphoblastic leukemia.

This clonotype has at least ten counts. The CDR3 sequence: CSARDREKAEAFF. The CDR3 DNA reads as TGCAGTGCGCGGGACAGGGAGAAGGCTGAAGCTTTCTTT. V usage is TRBV20-1 and J usage is TRBJ1-1; 9 nucleotides line up with TRBD1. With V trimmed by 6 bases and J by 6 bases, 8 bases remained unmatched. CDR1 and CDR2 (germline): DFQATT, SNEGSKA (reference sequence). The CDR3 extends over 13 amino acids.

This clonotype came up many times. This sequence joins TRBV20-1 and TRBJ1-6; 10 bases agree with TRBD1. The CDR3 spans 16 residues. Germline V lookup: CDR1 DFQATT, CDR2 SNEGSKA (reference sequence). The V segment lost 5 bases and the J segment 4 bases; nucleotides outside the gene matches: 8. The CDR3 DNA reads as TGCAGTGCTCGCTCCGCGGACAGGGGGTATAATTCACCCCTCCACTTT. Residues: CSARSADRGYNSPLHF.

This clonotype has a count of ten or more. The chain carries TRBV7-9 and TRBJ2-5; 7 positions match TRBD1. Looked up from germline, CDR1 is SEHNR and CDR2 is FQNEAQ (reference sequence). V shed 5 bases and J 5 bases; nucleotides not matched to a gene: 8. The CDR3 is 14 amino acids. CDR3: CASSTRQGQETQYF. The CDR3, as DNA: TGTGCCAGCAGCACGCGACAGGGTCAGGAGACCCAGTACTTC. The full variable domain, completed using reference TRBV7-9 and TRBJ2-5, is DTGVSQNPRHKITKRGQNVTFRCDPISEHNRLYWYRQTLGQGPEFLTYFQNEAQLEKSRLLSDRFSAERPKGSFSTLEIQRTEQGDSAMYLCASSTRQGQETQYFGPGTRLLVL.

This clonotype was seen many times. The rearrangement joins TRBV12-3 or TRBV12-4 to TRBJ2-5; 8 bases match TRBD2. With 3 bases clipped from V and 3 bases from J, the junction kept 6 bases outside the gene matches. CDR3 length: 15 residues. CDR3 in DNA: TGTGCCAGCAGTTTTGGGCGGGGGGCGGAAGAGACCCAGTACTTC. Translating it yields CASSFGRGAEETQYF.

This clonotype was seen ten or more times. The rearrangement uses TRBV15 and TRBJ1-5; 9 nucleotides line up with TRBD1. The CDR3 extends over 16 amino acids. Losses at the gene ends were 5 bases for V and 3 bases for J; bases not matched to a gene: 8. The V gene's germline CDR1 is LNHNV and CDR2 YYDKDF (reference sequence). CDR3 protein: CATSAGTGNSNQPQHF. The CDR3 DNA follows: TGTGCCACCAGCGCTGGGACAGGGAATTCCAATCAGCCCCAGCATTTT.